These 9 T cell receptor beta chains were all obtained from the same sample, sequenced in a study of cytomegalovirus exposure and HLA in healthy donors. Primers: 60 Vbeta forward and 13 Jbeta reverse. Generated by immunoSEQ multiplex PCR, the TCRdb table keeps only in-frame clones and is missing some. The repertoire consists of about 190,000 clones, with roughly 75% occurring once and the leading ten covering approximately 4.6%. The sequenced sample was PBMCs. These receptors all stem from a man aged 30 to 39 in good health and CMV-seropositive.

The rearrangement joins TRBV5-1 to TRBJ1-2; D not resolved. The CDR3 sequence is 16 residues long. V lost 0 bases, J lost 5 bases, and 17 bases lay in between. Germline assignment: CDR1 SGHRS and CDR2 YFSETQ. The CDR3 spells CASSLASPGPTYGYTF. CDR3 coding DNA: TGCGCCAGCAGCTTGGCCTCCCCGGGTCCGACTTATGGCTACACCTTC.

This chain links TRBV10-2 with TRBJ2-1; 13 bases align to TRBD2. V shed 8 bases and J 6 bases; nucleotides not matched to a gene: 4. The length of the CDR3 is 14 residues. CDR1 and CDR2 from the germline V gene are WSHSY and SAAADI. CDR3 coding DNA: TGCGCCAGCTCCGGACTAGCGGGAGTCAATGAGCAGTTCTTC. Translated: CASSGLAGVNEQFF.

This chain connects TRBV12-5 to TRBJ2-1, with 14 bases matching TRBD2. This CDR3 contains 18 residues. V lost 1 base, J lost 9 bases, and 11 bases stayed unmatched. Germline V gives CDR1 LGHNT, CDR2 FRNRAP. As DNA, the CDR3 is TGTGCTAGTGGTTTGGAGGGGACTAGCGGGAGAGGGGGGAGTGAGCAGTTCTTC. Its translation: CASGLEGTSGRGGSEQFF.

The chain employs TRBV5-1 and TRBJ2-1; a possible D gene is TRBD2 (6 bases). Germline CDR1 is SGHRS and CDR2 is YFSETQ. The V gene lost 1 base and the J gene lost 1 base, with 12 bases spanning the gap. The CDR3 sequence is 16 residues long. CDR3 protein: CASSLSFGRSYNEQFF. CDR3 sequence (DNA): TGCGCCAGCAGCTTGAGCTTCGGGAGATCCTACAATGAGCAGTTCTTC.

This chain links TRBV19 with TRBJ2-3; weak D call: TRBD2 (6 bases). V shed 4 bases and J shed 5 bases, with 16 bases lying between them. Germline V gene data show CDR1 as LNHDA and CDR2 as SQIVND (reference sequence). The CDR3 runs to 15 residues. The DNA for the CDR3 is TGTGCCAGTAGTAGCCGGGAGACCCGCCGAGATACGCAGTATTTT. Protein sequence: CASSSRETRRDTQYF.

This clone was counted only a few times. Relative to the germline gene, one junction end is altered; a read error may explain this. The chain is built from TRBV7-9 and TRBJ1-2, with D possibly TRBD1 on 6 matching bases. The germline V gene has CDR1 SEHNR and CDR2 FQNEAQ (reference sequence). This CDR3 contains 12 residues. CDR3 DNA sequence: TGTTCCAGCAGCTCAACAGGGTTCGGCTACACCTTC. This encodes CSSSSTGFGYTF.

The V and J genes are TRBV12-5 and TRBJ2-7, with 8 bases fitting TRBD2. V lost 6 bases and J lost 3; bases outside the gene matches: 4. CDR1 is LGHNT, CDR2 FRNRAP, per germline. The CDR3 runs to 13 residues. This CDR3 is CASGRGGLYEQYF. In DNA form, the CDR3 reads TGTGCTAGTGGACGCGGGGGGCTCTACGAGCAGTACTTC.

V is TRBV7-9 and J is TRBJ1-6, with TRBD1 matching 8 bases. V lost 7 bases to trimming and J lost 7 bases; unmatched junction nucleotides: 9. CDR1 is SEHNR and CDR2 is FQNEAQ in the germline V gene (reference sequence). This CDR3 has 15 amino acids. The CDR3 DNA is TGTGCCAGCAACCTTGACAGGGGCGGCAATTCACCCCTCCACTTT. Protein sequence: CASNLDRGGNSPLHF.

This clone came up a few times. This chain connects TRBV7-9 to TRBJ1-1; 7 nucleotides line up with TRBD1. This CDR3 spans 13 amino acids. Germline values: CDR1 SEHNR, CDR2 FQNEAQ (reference sequence). J lost 5 bases, V lost 1 base, and 1 base had no gene match. In nucleotides, the CDR3 is TGTGCCAGCAGCTTAGACAGGGGAACTGAAGCTTTCTTT. This translates into CASSLDRGTEAFF. Variable domain in full (rest from reference TRBV7-9 and TRBJ1-1): DTGVSQNPRHKITKRGQNVTFRCDPISEHNRLYWYRQTLGQGPEFLTYFQNEAQLEKSRLLSDRFSAERPKGSFSTLEIQRTEQGDSAMYLCASSLDRGTEAFFGQGTRLTVV.